Described below is a single T cell receptor (beta chain) sequence and its context. These data are taken from a study of OX40 agonist ivuxolimab in advanced cancers. Assay used: immunoSEQ multiplex PCR; TCRdb lists only in-frame clones, some missing. Of 75,000 to 100,000 clones listed, roughly 80% are singletons. Germline CDR1 is SGHRS and CDR2 is YFSETQ. The V end lost 0 bases, the J end lost 6 bases, and 13 bases lay between the germline ends. The length of the CDR3 is 14 residues. The sample in question was CD4+ or CD8+ T cells sorted from blood, obtained in a trial of the OX40 agonist ivuxolimab. The source is an adult with an advanced solid tumor such as melanoma, head and neck, liver or kidney cancer. This sequence joins TRBV5-1 and TRBJ2-7; the D call may be TRBD1 or TRBD2 (5 bases each). The CDR3 reads CASSLDGAQVEQYF. The CDR3 coding sequence is TGCGCCAGCAGCTTGGACGGGGCTCAAGTCGAGCAGTACTTC. The entire variable domain, with the rest obtained from reference TRBV5-1 and TRBJ2-7, is as follows: KAGVTQTPRYLIKTRGQQVTLSCSPISGHRSVSWYQQTPGQGLQFLFEYFSETQRNKGNFPGRFSGRQFSNSRSEMNVSTLELGDSALYLCASSLDGAQVEQYFGPGTRLTVT.